The 13 T cell receptor beta chains below come from one sample, sequenced in a study of cytomegalovirus exposure and HLA in healthy donors. It was with 60 Vbeta and 13 Jbeta primers that the PCR ran. The protocol was immunoSEQ multiplex PCR, while the TCRdb copy is restricted to in-frame clones and leaves out a portion. The sample records 95,000 to 100,000 clones, more than 60% being singletons. Input material: PBMCs. Receptor source: a man aged 55 to 70 in good health and CMV-seropositive.

A word on this clone: The junction and the germline gene differ at one end; a read error may be behind it. The J gene is TRBJ1-4, the V gene TRBV9; 7 bases line up with TRBD1. This CDR3 is 15 amino acids long. Germline V lookup: CDR1 SGDLS, CDR2 YYNGEE. The CDR3 bases are TGTGCCAGCAGCGCCCTAGCGGGACAGAATGAAAAACCGTTTTTT. Translated, it gives CASSALAGQNEKPFF.

J is TRBJ1-5 and V is TRBV6-1; D is unresolved. V was clipped by 0 bases and J by 1 base, with 4 bases between them. This CDR3 is 14 amino acids long. Germline lookup yields CDR1 MNHNS and CDR2 SASEGT. For the CDR3, the DNA is TGTGCCAGCAGTGAAGCGCAGAGCAATCAGCCCCAGCATTTT. Its translation is CASSEAQSNQPQHF.

J is TRBJ1-1 and V is TRBV18, with 7 bases that match TRBD1. The CDR3 length is 15 residues. The V gene's germline CDR1 is KGHSH and CDR2 LQKENI. V lost 3 bases and J lost 2; bases outside the gene matches: 6. In DNA, the CDR3 is TGTGCCAGCTCACCCATAACAGGGGCAAACACTGAAGCTTTCTTT. The encoded protein is CASSPITGANTEAFF.

The V and J genes are TRBV7-9 and TRBJ2-7; D is unresolved. The CDR3 covers 14 residues. CDR1 is SEHNR and CDR2 is FQNEAQ in the germline V gene (reference sequence). V lost 5 bases to trimming and J lost 3 bases, with 14 bases between them. CDR3 sequence: CASSLLDNRYEQYF. The CDR3 bases are TGTGCCAGCAGCCTACTCGACAACCGCTACGAGCAGTACTTC.

V is TRBV10-3 and J is TRBJ2-3, with 9 bases aligning to TRBD2. CDR3 length: 16 residues. The ends lost 2 bases at V and 5 bases at J; junction bases unmatched: 8. Germline CDR1 and CDR2: ENHRY and SYGVKD. CDR3 sequence: CAISEGLAGKRDTQYF. CDR3 coding DNA: TGTGCCATCAGTGAGGGGCTAGCGGGGAAAAGAGATACGCAGTATTTT.

The rearrangement uses TRBV6-5 and TRBJ1-5; D not resolved. The CDR3 length is 13 residues. The V end was cut by 5 bases, the J end by 4 bases, with 9 bases between. Germline V CDR1 and CDR2: MNHEY, SVGAGI. CDR3 sequence: CASSPGKNQPQHF. CDR3 nucleotide sequence: TGTGCCAGCAGTCCCGGGAAAAATCAGCCCCAGCATTTT.

This clone has a handful of counts. The CDR3: CASSTGQGVYGYTF. The CDR3 coding sequence is TGTGCCAGCAGCACAGGACAGGGCGTCTATGGCTACACCTTC. V gene TRBV5-8 combines with J gene TRBJ1-2; 8 bases agree with TRBD1. V gave up 4 bases and J gave up 4 bases; unmatched junction bases: 6. Germline V CDR1 and CDR2: SGHTS, YDEGEE. There are 14 residues in the CDR3.

V and J are TRBV6-5 and TRBJ2-7, with 8 bases lining up with TRBD1. The CDR3 sequence is 14 residues long. With V trimmed by 6 bases and J by 0 bases, 4 bases remained unmatched. The germline CDR1 and CDR2 sequences are MNHEY and SVGAGI. CDR3 protein: CASREQGVSYEQYF. The CDR3 nucleotides read TGTGCCAGCAGGGAACAGGGGGTCTCCTACGAGCAGTACTTC.

CDR3 protein: CASSLRGPREKLFF. DNA for the CDR3: TGTGCCAGCAGCCTCAGGGGGCCTCGTGAAAAACTGTTTTTT. The chain is built from TRBV7-2 and TRBJ1-4, with 8 bases matching TRBD1. The CDR3 runs 14 residues. Per the germline V gene, CDR1 is SGHTA and CDR2 is FQGNSA. V gave up 5 bases and J gave up 7 bases; unmatched junction bases: 6.

This rearrangement joins TRBV7-9 to TRBJ2-2, with D possibly TRBD2 on 5 matching bases. Trimming cost V 5 bases and J 4 bases, with 14 bases left between them. Germline V gene lookup returns CDR1 SEHNR and CDR2 FQNEAQ (reference sequence). This CDR3 has 15 residues. The CDR3 nucleotides read TGTGCCAGCAGCGCTGCCTTAGCGCTCACCGGGGAGCTGTTTTTT. Protein: CASSAALALTGELFF.

This clone was counted only a few times. V gene TRBV5-4 combines with J gene TRBJ1-4, with D possibly being TRBD1 (5 bases). V was cut by 3 bases and J by 8 bases, with 20 bases left in between. CDR1 and CDR2 (germline): SGHNT, YYREEE (reference sequence). The CDR3 runs to 16 residues. CDR3 coding DNA: TGTGCCAGCAGCTCCAGCCGGGACTCCCAAGGGGAAAAACTGTTTTTT. Protein product: CASSSSRDSQGEKLFF.

This CDR3 is CASSQRAGSTDTQYF. The CDR3 DNA sequence: TGTGCCAGCAGCCAGAGAGCGGGCAGCACAGATACGCAGTATTTT. This chain joins TRBV14 and TRBJ2-3; possibly TRBD2 for D (6 bases). V gave up 3 bases and J gave up 0 bases, with 10 bases separating them. CDR1 is SGHDN, CDR2 FVKESK, per germline. The CDR3 runs to 15 residues.

The V call is TRBV6-1, the J call TRBJ1-6, with 7 bases that match TRBD1. J gave up 1 base and V 4 bases, and 7 bases lay outside the gene matches. The CDR3 loop spans 17 amino acids. Germline loops: CDR1 MNHNS, CDR2 SASEGT. This chain's CDR3 is CASSVAGQRSYNSPLHF. CDR3 coding DNA: TGTGCCAGCAGTGTTGCGGGACAGAGGTCCTATAATTCACCCCTCCACTTT.